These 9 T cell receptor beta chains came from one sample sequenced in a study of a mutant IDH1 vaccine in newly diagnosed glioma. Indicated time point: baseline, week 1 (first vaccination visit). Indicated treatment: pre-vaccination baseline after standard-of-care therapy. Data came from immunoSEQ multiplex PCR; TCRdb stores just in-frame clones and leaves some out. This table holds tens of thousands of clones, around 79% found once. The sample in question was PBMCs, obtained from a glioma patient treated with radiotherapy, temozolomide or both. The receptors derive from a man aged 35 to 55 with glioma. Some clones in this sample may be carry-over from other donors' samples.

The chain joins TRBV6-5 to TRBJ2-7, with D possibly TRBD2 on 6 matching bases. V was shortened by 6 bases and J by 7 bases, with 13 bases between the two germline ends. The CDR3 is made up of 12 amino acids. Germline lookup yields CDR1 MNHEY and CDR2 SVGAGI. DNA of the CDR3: TGTGCCAGCAGCCCCGCGGCGGGGGAGCAGTACTTC. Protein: CASSPAAGEQYF.

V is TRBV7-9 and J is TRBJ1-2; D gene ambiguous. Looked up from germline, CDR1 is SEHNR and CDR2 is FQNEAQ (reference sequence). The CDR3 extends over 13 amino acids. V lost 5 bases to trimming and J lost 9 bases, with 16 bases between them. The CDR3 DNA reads TGTGCCAGCAGCGCCCGGGATCTCGCGCGCTACACCTTC. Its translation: CASSARDLARYTF. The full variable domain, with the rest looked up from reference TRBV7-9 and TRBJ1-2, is DTGVSQNPRHKITKRGQNVTFRCDPISEHNRLYWYRQTLGQGPEFLTYFQNEAQLEKSRLLSDRFSAERPKGSFSTLEIQRTEQGDSAMYLCASSARDLARYTFGSGTRLTVV.

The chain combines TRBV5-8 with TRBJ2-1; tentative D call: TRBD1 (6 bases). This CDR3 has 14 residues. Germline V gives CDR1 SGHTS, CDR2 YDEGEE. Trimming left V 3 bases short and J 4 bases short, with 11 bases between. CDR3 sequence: CASSSGHLYNEQFF. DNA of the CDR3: TGTGCCAGCAGCTCGGGACACCTGTACAATGAGCAGTTCTTC.

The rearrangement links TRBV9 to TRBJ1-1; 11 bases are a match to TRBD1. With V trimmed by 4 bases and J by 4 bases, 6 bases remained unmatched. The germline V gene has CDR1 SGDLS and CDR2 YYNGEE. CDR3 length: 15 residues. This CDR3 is CASSSSGTGGTEAFF. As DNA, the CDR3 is TGTGCCAGCAGCAGTAGTGGGACAGGGGGCACTGAAGCTTTCTTT. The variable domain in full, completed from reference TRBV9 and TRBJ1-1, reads DSGVTQTPKHLITATGQRVTLRCSPRSGDLSVYWYQQSLDQGLQFLIQYYNGEERAKGNILERFSAQQFPDLHSELNLSSLELGDSALYFCASSSSGTGGTEAFFGQGTRLTVV.

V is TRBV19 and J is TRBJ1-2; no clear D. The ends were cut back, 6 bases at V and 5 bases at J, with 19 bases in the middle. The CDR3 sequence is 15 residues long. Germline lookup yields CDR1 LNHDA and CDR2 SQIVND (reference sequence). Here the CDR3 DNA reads TGTGCCAGTAGCGACCGGCGGGGTCTAGGATATGGCTACACCTTC. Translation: CASSDRRGLGYGYTF.

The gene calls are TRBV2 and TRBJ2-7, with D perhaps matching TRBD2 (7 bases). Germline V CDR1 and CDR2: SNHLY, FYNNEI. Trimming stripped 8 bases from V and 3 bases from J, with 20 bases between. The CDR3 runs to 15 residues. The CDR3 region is CASREAEGGFYEQYF. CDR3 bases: TGTGCCAGCCGGGAGGCAGAGGGGGGCTTCTACGAGCAGTACTTC.

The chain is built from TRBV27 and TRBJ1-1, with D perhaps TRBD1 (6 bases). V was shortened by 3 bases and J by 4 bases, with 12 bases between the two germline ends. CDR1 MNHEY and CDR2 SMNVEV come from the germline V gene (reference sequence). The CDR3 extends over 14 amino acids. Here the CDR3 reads CASSFGGRVTEAFF. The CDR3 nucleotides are TGTGCCAGCAGTTTTGGGGGCCGGGTCACTGAAGCTTTCTTT.

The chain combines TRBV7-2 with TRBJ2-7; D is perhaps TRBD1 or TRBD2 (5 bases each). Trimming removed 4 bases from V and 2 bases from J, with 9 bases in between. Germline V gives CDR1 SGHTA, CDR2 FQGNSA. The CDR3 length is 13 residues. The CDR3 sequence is CASSWGRTYEQYF. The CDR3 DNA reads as TGTGCCAGCAGCTGGGGACGGACCTACGAGCAGTACTTC.

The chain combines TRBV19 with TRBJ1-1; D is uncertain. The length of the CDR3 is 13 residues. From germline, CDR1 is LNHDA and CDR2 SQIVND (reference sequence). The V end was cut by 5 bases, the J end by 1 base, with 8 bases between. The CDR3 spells CASSEVRNTEAFF. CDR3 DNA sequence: TGTGCCAGTAGTGAAGTTCGGAACACTGAAGCTTTCTTT.